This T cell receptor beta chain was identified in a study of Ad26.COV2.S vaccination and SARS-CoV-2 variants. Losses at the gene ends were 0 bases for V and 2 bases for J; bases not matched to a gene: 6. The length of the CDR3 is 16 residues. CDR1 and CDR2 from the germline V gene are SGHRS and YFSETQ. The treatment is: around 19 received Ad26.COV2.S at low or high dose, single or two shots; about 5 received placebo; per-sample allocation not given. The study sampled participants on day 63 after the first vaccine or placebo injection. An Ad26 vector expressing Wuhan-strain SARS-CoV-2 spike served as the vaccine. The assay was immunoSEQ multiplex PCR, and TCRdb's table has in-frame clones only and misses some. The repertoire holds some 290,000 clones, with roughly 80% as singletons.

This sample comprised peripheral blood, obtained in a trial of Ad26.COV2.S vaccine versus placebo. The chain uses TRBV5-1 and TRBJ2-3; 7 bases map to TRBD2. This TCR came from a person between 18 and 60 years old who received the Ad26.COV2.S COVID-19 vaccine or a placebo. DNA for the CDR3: TGCGCCAGCAGCTTGGCCGGGGGACTAAACACAGATACGCAGTATTTT. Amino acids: CASSLAGGLNTDTQYF.